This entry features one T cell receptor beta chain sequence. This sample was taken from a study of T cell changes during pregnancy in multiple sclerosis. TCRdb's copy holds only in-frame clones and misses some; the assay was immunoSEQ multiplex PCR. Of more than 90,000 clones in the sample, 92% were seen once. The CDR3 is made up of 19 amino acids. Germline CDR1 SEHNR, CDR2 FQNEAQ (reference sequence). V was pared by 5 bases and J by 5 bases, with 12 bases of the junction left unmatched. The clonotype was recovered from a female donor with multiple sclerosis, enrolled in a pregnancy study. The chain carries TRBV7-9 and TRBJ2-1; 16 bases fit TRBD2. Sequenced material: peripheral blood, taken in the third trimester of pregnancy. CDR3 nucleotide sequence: TGTGCCAGCAGCCCGGGACTAGCGGGAGGGCGACACCGAAACAATGAGCAGTTCTTC. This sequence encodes CASSPGLAGGRHRNNEQFF.